This TCR beta chain was identified during a study of blood T cell repertoires in COVID-19. In the original analysis: Nucleated cell counts were estimated from reference gene primer amplification. This table comes from immunoSEQ multiplex PCR, and its TCRdb copy is limited to in-frame clones, with some not included. That table supplies the V and J calls and clone size; D and trimming were determined from the DNA. Seen here are roughly 140,000 clones, about 86% observed once, and the top ten hold under 3.5%. The CDR3 contains 16 residues. V trimming: 4 bases; J trimming: 8 bases; junction bases outside the gene matches: 7. In germline, CDR1 is LGHDT, CDR2 YNNKEL (reference sequence).

The J gene is TRBJ2-1, the V gene TRBV3-1 (or the pseudogene TRBV3-2); 14 bases agree with TRBD2. This clonotype was sampled from a man in his 70s with acute or convalescent COVID-19. Sequences were obtained from peripheral blood. For the CDR3, the DNA is TGTGCCAGCAGCCTGTATGGGACTAGCGGGAGAGATGAGCAGTTCTTC. Protein: CASSLYGTSGRDEQFF.